This T cell receptor (beta chain) was documented in a study of T cell repertoires in cytomegalovirus infection (dated by TCRdb to between 2018 and 2020). Regarding the complete study: The peptide stimulations were aimed at well-studied HLA-B-restricted epitopes as well as recently identified HLA-C-restricted CMV epitopes, whose presentation resists viral immunomodulation. Donor HLA type was relevant to the analysis, because carriage of CMV infection together with the matching HLA type was indicated by public TCR beta signatures.

The sequencer was an Illumina HiSeq 1500. The public sequencing data were trimmed at Q25 with fastp and processed into clonotypes with MiXCR by TCRdb, which kept only in-frame beta chains. All rows with the same CDR3 protein become a single entry with the most common DNA and genes. The sample includes about 51,000 distinct CDR3 sequences, with over 15% observed a single time. Roughly 29% of the sample is held by the ten biggest clonotypes. Counted from cysteine to phenylalanine, this CDR3 has 16 amino acids. Only the CDR3 part of the read is kept: 48 bases, read in frame from the first base. Based on the germline V gene, the CDR1 and CDR2 sequences are MNHNS and SASEGT. Unmatched junction bases come to 10, with V trimmed by 6 bases and J by 4 bases. What the research found in general, with its limitations: The ex vivo response was dominated by HLA-C-restricted CMV-specific TCR beta clonotypes, and the single most frequent clonotype in two of eight donors was supplied by these HLA-C-restricted clonotypes. Carriers of CMV infection plus the relevant HLA type were discriminated by the cumulative frequency of public TCR beta family members in the study cohort and in an independent roughly 400-donor cohort.

The treatment or condition label here, explained by the study, means: in vitro stimulation with specific CMV peptide epitopes to enrich CMV-specific T cells. Note on this clonotype: No antigen is known for it. No much larger clonotype is one base removed from it; base qualities were not supplied.

The sequence was collected from a human donor in good health (CMV status not recorded). Some clones in this sample may be carry-over from other donors' samples. The material was CD8+ T cells from cultured PBMCs, obtained from culture after CMV antigen stimulation. In this chain, TRBV6-1 is recombined with TRBJ2-1, with TRBD1 matching 9 junction bases. The nucleotide sequence reads TGTGCCAGCAGGTCTAGCCCCGGGACAGGGTACAATGAGCAGTTCTTC. Translated, it reads CASRSSPGTGYNEQFF.